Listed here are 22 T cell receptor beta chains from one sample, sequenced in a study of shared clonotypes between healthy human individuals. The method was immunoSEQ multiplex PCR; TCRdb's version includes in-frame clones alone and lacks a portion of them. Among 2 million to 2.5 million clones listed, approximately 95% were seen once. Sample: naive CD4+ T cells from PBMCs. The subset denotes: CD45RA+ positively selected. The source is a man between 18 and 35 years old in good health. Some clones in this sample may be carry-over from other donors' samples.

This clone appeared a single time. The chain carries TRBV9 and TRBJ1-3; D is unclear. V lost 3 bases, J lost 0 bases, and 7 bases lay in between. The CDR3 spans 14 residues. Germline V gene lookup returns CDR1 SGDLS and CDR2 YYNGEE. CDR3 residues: CASSASYSGNTIYF. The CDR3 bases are TGTGCCAGCAGCGCCAGCTACTCTGGAAACACCATATATTTT.

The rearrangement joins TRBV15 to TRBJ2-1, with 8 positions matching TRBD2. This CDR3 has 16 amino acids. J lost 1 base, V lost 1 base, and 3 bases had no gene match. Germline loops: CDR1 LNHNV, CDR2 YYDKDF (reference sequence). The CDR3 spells CATSRGTSRSYNEQFF. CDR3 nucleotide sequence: TGTGCCACCAGCAGAGGGACTAGCAGATCCTACAATGAGCAGTTCTTC. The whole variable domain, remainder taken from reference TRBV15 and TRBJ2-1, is DAMVIQNPRYQVTQFGKPVTLSCSQTLNHNVMYWYQQKSSQAPKLLFHYYDKDFNNEADTPDNFQSRRPNTSFCFLDIRSPGLGDTAMYLCATSRGTSRSYNEQFFGPGTRLTVL.

The CDR3 DNA is TGTGCCACCAGCGGTAGTCCCGGGACAGTGGATGGCTACACCTTC. It codes for CATSGSPGTVDGYTF. This sequence joins TRBV15 and TRBJ1-2, with 7 bases lining up with TRBD1. The V gene end was trimmed by 5 bases and the J gene end by 6 bases; junction bases not matched to a gene: 12. The CDR3 is 15 residues long. Germline V gene sequence: CDR1 LNHNV, CDR2 YYDKDF (reference sequence).

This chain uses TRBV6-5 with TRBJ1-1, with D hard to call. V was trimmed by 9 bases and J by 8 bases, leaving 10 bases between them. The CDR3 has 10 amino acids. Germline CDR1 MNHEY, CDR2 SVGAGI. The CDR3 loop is CASGRAEAFF. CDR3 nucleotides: TGTGCCAGTGGGAGGGCAGAAGCTTTCTTT.

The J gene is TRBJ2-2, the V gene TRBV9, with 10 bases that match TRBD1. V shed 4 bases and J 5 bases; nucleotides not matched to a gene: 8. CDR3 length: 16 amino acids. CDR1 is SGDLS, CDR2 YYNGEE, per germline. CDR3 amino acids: CASSLTGQGITGELFF. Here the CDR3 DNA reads TGTGCCAGCAGCCTAACGGGACAGGGGATTACCGGGGAGCTGTTTTTT.

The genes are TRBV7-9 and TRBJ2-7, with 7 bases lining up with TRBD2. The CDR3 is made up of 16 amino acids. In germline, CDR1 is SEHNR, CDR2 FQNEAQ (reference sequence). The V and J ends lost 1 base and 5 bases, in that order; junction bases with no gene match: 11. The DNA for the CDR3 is TGTGCCAGCAGCTTAGAGGTTCTCGGCGGGAGCCACGAGCAGTACTTC. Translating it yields CASSLEVLGGSHEQYF.

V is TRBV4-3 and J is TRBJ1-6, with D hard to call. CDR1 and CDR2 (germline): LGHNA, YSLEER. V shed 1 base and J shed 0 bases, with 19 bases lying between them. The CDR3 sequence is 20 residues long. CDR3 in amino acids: CASSQGPLNGGSSYNSPLHF. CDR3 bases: TGCGCCAGCAGCCAAGGCCCACTCAACGGAGGGAGCTCCTATAATTCACCCCTCCACTTT.

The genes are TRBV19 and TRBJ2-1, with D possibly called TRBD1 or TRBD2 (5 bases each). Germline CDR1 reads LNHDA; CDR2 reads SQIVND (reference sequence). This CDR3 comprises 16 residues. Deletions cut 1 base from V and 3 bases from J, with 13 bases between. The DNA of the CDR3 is TGTGCCAGTAGTATAGTGCTCGGGACGGGCTACAATGAGCAGTTCTTC. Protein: CASSIVLGTGYNEQFF.

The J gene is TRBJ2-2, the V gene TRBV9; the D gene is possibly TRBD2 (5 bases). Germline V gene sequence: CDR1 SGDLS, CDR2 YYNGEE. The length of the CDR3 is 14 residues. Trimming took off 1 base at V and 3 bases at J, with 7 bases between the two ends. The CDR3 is CASSVIAYTGELFF. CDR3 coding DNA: TGTGCCAGCAGCGTAATAGCGTACACCGGGGAGCTGTTTTTT.

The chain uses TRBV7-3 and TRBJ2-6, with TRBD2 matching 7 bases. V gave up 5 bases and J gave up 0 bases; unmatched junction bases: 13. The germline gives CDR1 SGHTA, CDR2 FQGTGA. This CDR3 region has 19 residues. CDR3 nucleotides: TGTGCCAGCAGCCTACCTAGGGGCGGGAGTAACTCTGGGGCCAACGTCCTGACTTTC. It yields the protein CASSLPRGGSNSGANVLTF.

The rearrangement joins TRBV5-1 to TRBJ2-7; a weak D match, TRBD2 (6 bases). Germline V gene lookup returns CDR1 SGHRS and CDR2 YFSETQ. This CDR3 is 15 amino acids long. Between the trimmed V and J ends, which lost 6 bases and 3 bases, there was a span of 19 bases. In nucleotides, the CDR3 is TGCGCCAGCACCGAGGTTTCGGGAGCCTACTACGAGCAGTACTTC. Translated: CASTEVSGAYYEQYF.

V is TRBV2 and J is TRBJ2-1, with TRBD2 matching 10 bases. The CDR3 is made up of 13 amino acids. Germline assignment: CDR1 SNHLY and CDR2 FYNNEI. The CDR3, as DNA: TGTGCGTCCGTTACTAGCGGGATTCCTGAGCAGTTCTTC. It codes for CASVTSGIPEQFF.

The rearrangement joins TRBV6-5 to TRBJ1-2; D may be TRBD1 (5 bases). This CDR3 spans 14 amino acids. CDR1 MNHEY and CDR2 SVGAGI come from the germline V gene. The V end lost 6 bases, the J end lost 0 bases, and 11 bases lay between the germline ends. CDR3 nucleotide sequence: TGTGCCAGCAGGGGGAGGGGAGCTAACTATGGCTACACCTTC. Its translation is CASRGRGANYGYTF.

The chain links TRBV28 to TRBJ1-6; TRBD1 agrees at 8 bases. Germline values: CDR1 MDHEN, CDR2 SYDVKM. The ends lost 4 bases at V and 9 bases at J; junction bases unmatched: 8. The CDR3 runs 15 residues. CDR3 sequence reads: CASSSGQGEASPLHF. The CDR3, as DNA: TGTGCCAGCAGTTCCGGACAGGGTGAGGCTTCACCCCTCCACTTT.

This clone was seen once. The CDR3 DNA follows: TGTGCCAGCAGCCGACTAGCGGGAGACGAGACCCAGTACTTC. It encodes CASSRLAGDETQYF. This chain joins TRBV9 and TRBJ2-5, with TRBD2 matching over 12 bases. This CDR3 comprises 14 residues. Germline assignment: CDR1 SGDLS and CDR2 YYNGEE. J gave up 5 bases and V 4 bases, and 3 bases lay outside the gene matches. The variable domain in full, with the rest retrieved from reference TRBV9 and TRBJ2-5, is DSGVTQTPKHLITATGQRVTLRCSPRSGDLSVYWYQQSLDQGLQFLIQYYNGEERAKGNILERFSAQQFPDLHSELNLSSLELGDSALYFCASSRLAGDETQYFGPGTRLLVL.

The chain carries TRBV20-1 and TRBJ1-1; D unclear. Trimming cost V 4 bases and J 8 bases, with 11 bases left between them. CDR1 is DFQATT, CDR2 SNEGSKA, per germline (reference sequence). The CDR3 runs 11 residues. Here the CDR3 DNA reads TGCAGTGCTAAGAGTCTCGGGGAAGCTTTCTTT. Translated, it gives CSAKSLGEAFF.

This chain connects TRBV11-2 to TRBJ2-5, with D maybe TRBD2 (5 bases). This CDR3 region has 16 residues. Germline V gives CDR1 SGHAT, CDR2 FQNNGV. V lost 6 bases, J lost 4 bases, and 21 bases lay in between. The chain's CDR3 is CASSREGLPRVETQYF. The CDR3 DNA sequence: TGTGCCAGCAGTCGTGAAGGACTCCCCCGGGTAGAGACCCAGTACTTC.

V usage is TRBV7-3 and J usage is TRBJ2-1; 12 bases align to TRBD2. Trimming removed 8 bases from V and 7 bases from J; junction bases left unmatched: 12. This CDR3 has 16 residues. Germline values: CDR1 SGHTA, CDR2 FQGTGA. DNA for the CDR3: TGTGCCAGCTCCCTCAGACCGGGGACTAGCGGGAATGAGCAGTTCTTC. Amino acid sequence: CASSLRPGTSGNEQFF.

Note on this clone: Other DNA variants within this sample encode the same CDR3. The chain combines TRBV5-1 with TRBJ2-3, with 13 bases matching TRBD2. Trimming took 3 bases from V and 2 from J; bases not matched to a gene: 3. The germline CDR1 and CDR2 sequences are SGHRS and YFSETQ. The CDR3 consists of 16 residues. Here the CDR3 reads CASSSGLAGPTDTQYF. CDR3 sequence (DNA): TGCGCCAGCAGCTCGGGACTAGCGGGACCCACAGATACGCAGTATTTT.

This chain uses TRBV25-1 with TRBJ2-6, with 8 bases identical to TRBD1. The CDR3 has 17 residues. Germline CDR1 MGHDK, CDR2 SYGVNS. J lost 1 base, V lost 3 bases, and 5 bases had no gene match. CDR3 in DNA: TGTGCCAGCAGTGAGCGGACAGGGAAATCTGGGGCCAACGTCCTGACTTTC. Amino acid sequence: CASSERTGKSGANVLTF. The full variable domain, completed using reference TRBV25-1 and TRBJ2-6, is EADIYQTPRYLVIGTGKKITLECSQTMGHDKMYWYQQDPGMELHLIHYSYGVNSTEKGDLSSESTVSRIRTEHFPLTLESARPSHTSQYLCASSERTGKSGANVLTFGAGSRLTVL.

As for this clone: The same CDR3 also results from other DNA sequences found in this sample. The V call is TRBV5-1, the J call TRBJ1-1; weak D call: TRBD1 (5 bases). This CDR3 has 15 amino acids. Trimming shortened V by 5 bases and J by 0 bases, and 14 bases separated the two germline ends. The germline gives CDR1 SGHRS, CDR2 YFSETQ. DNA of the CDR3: TGCGCCAGCAGTCTGGCAGCAGGGATGAACACTGAAGCTTTCTTT. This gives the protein CASSLAAGMNTEAFF.

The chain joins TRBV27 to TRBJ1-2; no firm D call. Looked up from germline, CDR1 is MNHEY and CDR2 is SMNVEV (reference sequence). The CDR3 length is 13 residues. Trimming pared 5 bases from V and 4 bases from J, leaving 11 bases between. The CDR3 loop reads CASSAKPFYGYTF. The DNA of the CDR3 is TGTGCCAGCAGTGCGAAGCCCTTCTATGGCTACACCTTC.